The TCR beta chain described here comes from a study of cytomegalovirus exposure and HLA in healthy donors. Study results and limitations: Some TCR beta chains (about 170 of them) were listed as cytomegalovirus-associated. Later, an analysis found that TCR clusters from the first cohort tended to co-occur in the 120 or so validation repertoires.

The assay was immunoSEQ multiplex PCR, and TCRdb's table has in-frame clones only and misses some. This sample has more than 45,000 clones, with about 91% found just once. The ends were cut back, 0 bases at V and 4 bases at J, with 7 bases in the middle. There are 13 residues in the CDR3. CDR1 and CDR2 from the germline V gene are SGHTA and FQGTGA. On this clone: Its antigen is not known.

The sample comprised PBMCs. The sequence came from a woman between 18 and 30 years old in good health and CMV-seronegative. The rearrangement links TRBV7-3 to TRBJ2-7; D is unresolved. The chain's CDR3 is CASSLTAGYEQYF. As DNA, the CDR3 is TGTGCCAGCAGCTTAACTGCCGGGTACGAGCAGTACTTC. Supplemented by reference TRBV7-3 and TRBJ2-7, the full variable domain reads GAGVSQTPSNKVTEKGKYVELRCDPISGHTALYWYRQSLGQGPEFLIYFQGTGAADDSGLPNDRFFAVRPEGSVSTLKIQRTERGDSAVYLCASSLTAGYEQYFGPGTRLTVT.